The clone carrying this TCR beta chain was seen more than once but under ten times. This sample is part of a study of blood T cell repertoires in COVID-19. Background on the study: The origin of the acute and convalescent COVID-19 samples was the United States, Italy and Spain. PBMCs, B-cell-depleted T cells, or T cells were the source of the cDNA or gDNA that made up the material.

J lost 6 bases, V lost 4 bases, and 14 bases had no gene match. This CDR3 region has 16 residues. Per the germline V gene, CDR1 is SGDLS and CDR2 is YYNGEE. Methods used by the authors: Nucleated cell number was recorded as an estimate derived from reference gene primer amplification. Assay used: immunoSEQ multiplex PCR; TCRdb lists only in-frame clones, some missing. V and J calls and clone size are copied from that table; D and trimming were computed from the DNA. The sample lists about 170,000 clones; roughly 81% were seen once. During active infection, Seattle patients enrolled and were then monitored through disease.

Sequencing was carried out using peripheral blood. The V and J genes are TRBV9 and TRBJ2-3; 7 nucleotides align to TRBD2. This TCR came from an elderly woman with COVID-19, enrolled during active disease. The CDR3 DNA follows: TGTGCCAGCAGCCTCTCCCGGGGGAGGGGTTGGGATACGCAGTATTTT. Translating it yields CASSLSRGRGWDTQYF.